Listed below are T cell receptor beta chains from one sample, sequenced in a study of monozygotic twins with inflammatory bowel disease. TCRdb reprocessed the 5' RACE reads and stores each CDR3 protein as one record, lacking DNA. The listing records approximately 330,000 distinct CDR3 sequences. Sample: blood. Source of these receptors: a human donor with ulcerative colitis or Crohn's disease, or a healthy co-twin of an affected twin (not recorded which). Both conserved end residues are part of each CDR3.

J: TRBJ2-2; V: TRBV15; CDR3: CATSSRGGGELFF
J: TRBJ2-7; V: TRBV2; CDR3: CASSLRRAKESYEQYF
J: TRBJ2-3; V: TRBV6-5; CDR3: CASSYSSPGQGTDTQYF
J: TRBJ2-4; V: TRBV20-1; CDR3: CSASGGAKNIQYF
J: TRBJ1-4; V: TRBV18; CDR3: CASSQPGPYEKLFF
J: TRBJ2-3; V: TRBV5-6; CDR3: CASSLGQGRDTQYF
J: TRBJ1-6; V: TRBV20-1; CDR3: CSARTGGGYSNSPLHF
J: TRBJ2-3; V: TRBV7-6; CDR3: CASSSGQGIRTDTQYF
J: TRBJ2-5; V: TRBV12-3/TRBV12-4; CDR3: CASSTMGGGETQYF
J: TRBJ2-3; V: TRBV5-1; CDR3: CASSFGGQGGDTQYF
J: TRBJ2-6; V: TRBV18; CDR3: CASSPQWGPGANVLTF
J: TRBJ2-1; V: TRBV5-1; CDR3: CASSLVLRGGDEQFF
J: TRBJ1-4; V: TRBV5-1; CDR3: CASSLTGATNEKLFF